This T cell receptor (beta chain) was found in a study of blood T cell repertoires in COVID-19. Trimming took off 6 bases at V and 9 bases at J, with 12 bases between the two ends. The CDR3 length is 13 residues. Germline CDR1 is MNHEY and CDR2 is SVGAGI. Some clones are missing from TCRdb's copy, which holds only in-frame ones; the method was immunoSEQ multiplex PCR. This sample carries about 110,000 clones, about three quarters of them seen once, and the ten largest clones take around 4.5%. The chain links TRBV6-5 to TRBJ1-6, with no clear D. The receptor comes from a man aged 65 to 79 with acute or convalescent COVID-19. The sequencing input was peripheral blood. The CDR3 nucleotides are TGTGCCAGCAGCTCAGAGTGGAGTTCACCCCTCCACTTT. It yields the protein CASSSEWSSPLHF.